This TCR beta chain was sequenced during a study of OX40 agonist ivuxolimab in advanced cancers. In the study overall: Anti-PD-1, anti-PD-L1 or anti-CTLA-4 therapy given earlier was allowed, and over 35% had some.

With respect to this clone: Its antigen is not identified.

The study, taken as a whole, reports: Partial responders treated at 0.1-3.0 mg/kg exhibited clonal expansion among the lowest measured.

Produced via immunoSEQ multiplex PCR; TCRdb's table is partial and in-frame only. The sample shows more than 90,000 clones, approximately 83% of them seen only once. Blood sampling was done at baseline, cycle 4 day 1, and cycle 7 day 1. The receptor was derived from an adult with an advanced solid tumor such as melanoma, head and neck, liver or kidney cancer. Specimen: CD4+ or CD8+ T cells sorted from blood, collected in a trial of the OX40 agonist ivuxolimab.

The CDR3 sequence: CASSPGTGFYEQYF. DNA for the CDR3: TGTGCCAGCAGCCCCGGGACAGGTTTCTACGAGCAGTACTTC. The V call is TRBV9, the J call TRBJ2-7; the match to TRBD1 covers 8 bases. Germline V gene sequence: CDR1 SGDLS, CDR2 YYNGEE. V shed 4 bases and J 3 bases; nucleotides not matched to a gene: 6. The CDR3 is made up of 14 amino acids.